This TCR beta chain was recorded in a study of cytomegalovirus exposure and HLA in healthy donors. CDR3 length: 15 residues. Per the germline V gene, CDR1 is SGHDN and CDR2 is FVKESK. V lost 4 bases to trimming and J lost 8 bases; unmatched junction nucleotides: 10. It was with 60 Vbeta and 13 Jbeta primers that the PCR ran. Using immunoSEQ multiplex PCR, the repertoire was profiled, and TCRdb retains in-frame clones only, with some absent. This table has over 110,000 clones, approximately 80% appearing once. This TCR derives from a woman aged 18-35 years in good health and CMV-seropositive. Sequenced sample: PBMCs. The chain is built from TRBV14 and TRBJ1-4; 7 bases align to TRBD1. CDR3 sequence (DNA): TGTGCCAGCAGCCCGACAGGGTCTGGAGGCGAAAAACTGTTTTTT. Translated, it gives CASSPTGSGGEKLFF.